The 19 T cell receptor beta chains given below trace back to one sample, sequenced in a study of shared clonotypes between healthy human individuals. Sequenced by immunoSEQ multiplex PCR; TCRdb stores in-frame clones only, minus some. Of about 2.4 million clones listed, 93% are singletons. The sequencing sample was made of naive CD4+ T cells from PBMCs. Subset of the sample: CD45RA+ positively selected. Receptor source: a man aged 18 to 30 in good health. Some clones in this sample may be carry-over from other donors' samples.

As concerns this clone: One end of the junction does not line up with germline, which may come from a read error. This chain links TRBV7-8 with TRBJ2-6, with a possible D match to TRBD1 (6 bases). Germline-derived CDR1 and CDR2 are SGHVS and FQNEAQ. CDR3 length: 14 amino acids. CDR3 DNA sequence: TGTGCCAGCAGCTTTCGTTCAGGGGCCAACGTCCTGATTTTC. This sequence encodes CASSFRSGANVLIF.

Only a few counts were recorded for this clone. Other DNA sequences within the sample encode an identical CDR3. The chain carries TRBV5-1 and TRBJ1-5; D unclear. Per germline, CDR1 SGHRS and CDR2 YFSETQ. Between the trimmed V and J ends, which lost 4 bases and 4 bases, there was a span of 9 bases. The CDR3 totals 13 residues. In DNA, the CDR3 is TGCGCCAGCAGCCCGGACGGAAATCAGCCCCAGCATTTT. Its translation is CASSPDGNQPQHF.

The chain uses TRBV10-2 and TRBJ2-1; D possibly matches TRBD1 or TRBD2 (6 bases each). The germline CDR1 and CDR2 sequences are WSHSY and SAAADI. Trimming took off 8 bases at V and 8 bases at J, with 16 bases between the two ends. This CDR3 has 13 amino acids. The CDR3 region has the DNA TGCGCCAGCGTGGGGTCAAGGGGGGATGAGCAGTTCTTC. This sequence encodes CASVGSRGDEQFF.

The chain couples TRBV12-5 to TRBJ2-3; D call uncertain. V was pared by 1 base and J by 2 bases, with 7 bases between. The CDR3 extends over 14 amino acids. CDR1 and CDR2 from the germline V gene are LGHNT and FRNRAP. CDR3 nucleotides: TGTGCTAGTGGTTTGGAGGTAGCCACAGATACGCAGTATTTT. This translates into CASGLEVATDTQYF.

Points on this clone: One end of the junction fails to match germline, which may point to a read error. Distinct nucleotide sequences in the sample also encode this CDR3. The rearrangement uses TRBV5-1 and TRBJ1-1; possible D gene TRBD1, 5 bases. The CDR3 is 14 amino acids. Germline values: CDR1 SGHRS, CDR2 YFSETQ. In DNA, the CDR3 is TGCGCCAGCAGCGTCGACGGAGGAGGGACTGAAGCCTTCTTT. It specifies CASSVDGGGTEAFF.

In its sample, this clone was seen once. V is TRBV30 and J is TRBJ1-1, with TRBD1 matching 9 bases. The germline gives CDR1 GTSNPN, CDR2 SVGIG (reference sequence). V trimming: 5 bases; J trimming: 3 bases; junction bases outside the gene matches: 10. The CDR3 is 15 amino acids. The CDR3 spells CAWAPGTGKDTEAFF. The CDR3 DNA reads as TGTGCCTGGGCTCCCGGGACAGGGAAGGACACTGAAGCTTTCTTT.

The CDR3 region has the DNA TGTGCCAGCAGTTACTCGAACAGGGCGAACACTGAAGCTTTCTTT. It is translated as CASSYSNRANTEAFF. The gene calls are TRBV6-6 and TRBJ1-1, with D possibly TRBD1 on 6 matching bases. CDR3 length: 15 amino acids. Looked up from germline, CDR1 is MNHNY and CDR2 is SVGAGI (reference sequence). The V gene lost 0 bases and the J gene lost 1 base, with 9 bases spanning the gap.

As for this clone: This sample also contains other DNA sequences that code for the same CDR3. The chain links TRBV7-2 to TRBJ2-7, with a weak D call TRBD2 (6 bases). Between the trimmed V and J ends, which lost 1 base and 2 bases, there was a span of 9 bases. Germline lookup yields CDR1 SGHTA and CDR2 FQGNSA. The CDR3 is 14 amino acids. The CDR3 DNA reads TGTGCCAGCAGCTTAGGCACTAGCCCCTACGAGCAGTACTTC. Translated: CASSLGTSPYEQYF.

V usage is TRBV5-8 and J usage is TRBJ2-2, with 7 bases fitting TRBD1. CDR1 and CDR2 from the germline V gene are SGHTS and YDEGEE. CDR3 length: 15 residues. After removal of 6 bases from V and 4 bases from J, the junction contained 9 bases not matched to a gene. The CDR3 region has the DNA TGTGCCAGCATAACCGGGACAGACTTCACCGGGGAGCTGTTTTTT. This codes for CASITGTDFTGELFF.

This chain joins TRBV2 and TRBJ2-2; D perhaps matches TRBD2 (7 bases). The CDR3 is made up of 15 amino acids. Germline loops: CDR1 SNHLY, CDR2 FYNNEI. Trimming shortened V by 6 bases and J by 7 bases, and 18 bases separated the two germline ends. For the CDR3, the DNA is TGTGCCAGCAGCGGCTGGGGGCGGGAGCACGGGGAGCTGTTTTTT. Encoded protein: CASSGWGREHGELFF.

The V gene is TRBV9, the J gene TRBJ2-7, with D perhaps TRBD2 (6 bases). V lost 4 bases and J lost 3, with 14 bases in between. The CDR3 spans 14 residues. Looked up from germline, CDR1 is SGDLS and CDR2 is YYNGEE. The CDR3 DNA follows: TGTGCCAGCAGCTTCTCGGGGGAGGTCTACGAGCAGTACTTC. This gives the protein CASSFSGEVYEQYF.

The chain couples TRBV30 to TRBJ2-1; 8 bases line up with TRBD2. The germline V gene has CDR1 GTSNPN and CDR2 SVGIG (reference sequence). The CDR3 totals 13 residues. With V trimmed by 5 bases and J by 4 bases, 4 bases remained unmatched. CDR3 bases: TGTGCCTGGCGGGTAGCGGGGTACAATGAGCAGTTCTTC. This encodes CAWRVAGYNEQFF.

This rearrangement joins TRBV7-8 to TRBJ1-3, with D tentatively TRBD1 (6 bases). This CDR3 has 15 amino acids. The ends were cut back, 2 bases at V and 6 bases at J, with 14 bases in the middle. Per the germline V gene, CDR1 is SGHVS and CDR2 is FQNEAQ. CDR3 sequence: CASSLYSQGLNTIYF. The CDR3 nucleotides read TGTGCCAGCAGCTTATACTCCCAGGGGTTAAACACCATATATTTT.

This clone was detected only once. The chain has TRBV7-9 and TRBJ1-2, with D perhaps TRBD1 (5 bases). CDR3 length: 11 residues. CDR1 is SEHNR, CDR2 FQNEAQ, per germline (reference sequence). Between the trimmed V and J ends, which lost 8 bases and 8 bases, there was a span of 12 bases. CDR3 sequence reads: CASGPGDGYTF. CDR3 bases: TGTGCCAGCGGCCCGGGGGACGGCTACACCTTC.

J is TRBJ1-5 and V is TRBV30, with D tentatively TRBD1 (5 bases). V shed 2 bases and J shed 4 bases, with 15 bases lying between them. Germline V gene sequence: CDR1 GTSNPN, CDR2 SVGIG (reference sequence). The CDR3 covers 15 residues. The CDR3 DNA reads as TGTGCCTGGAGTAGGTTTGGGACCAAAAATCAGCCCCAGCATTTT. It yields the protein CAWSRFGTKNQPQHF.

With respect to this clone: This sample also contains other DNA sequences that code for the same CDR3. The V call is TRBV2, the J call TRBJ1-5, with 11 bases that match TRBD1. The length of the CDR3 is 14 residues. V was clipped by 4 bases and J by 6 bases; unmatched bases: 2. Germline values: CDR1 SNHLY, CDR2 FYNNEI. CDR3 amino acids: CASSGTGGFQPQHF. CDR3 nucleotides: TGTGCCAGCAGTGGGACAGGGGGCTTTCAGCCCCAGCATTTT. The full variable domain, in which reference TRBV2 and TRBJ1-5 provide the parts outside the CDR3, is EPEVTQTPSHQVTQMGQEVILRCVPISNHLYFYWYRQILGQKVEFLVSFYNNEISEKSEIFDDQFSVERPDGSNFTLKIRSTKLEDSAMYFCASSGTGGFQPQHFGDGTRLSIL.

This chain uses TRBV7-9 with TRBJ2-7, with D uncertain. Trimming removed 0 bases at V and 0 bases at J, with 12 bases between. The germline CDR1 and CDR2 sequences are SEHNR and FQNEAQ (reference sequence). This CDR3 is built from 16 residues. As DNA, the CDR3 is TGTGCCAGCAGCTTAGCTTGGAGAGAAACCTCCTACGAGCAGTACTTC. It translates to CASSLAWRETSYEQYF. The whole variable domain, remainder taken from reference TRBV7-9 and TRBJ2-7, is DTGVSQNPRHKITKRGQNVTFRCDPISEHNRLYWYRQTLGQGPEFLTYFQNEAQLEKSRLLSDRFSAERPKGSFSTLEIQRTEQGDSAMYLCASSLAWRETSYEQYFGPGTRLTVT.

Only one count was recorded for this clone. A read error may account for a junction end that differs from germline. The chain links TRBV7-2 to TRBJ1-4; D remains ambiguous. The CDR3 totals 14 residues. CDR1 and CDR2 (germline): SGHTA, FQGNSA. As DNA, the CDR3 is TGTGCCAGCAGCTTAGAGGCCAGTACCGAAAGACTGTTTTTT. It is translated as CASSLEASTERLFF. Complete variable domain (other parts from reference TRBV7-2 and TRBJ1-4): GAGVSQSPSNKVTEKGKDVELRCDPISGHTALYWYRQSLGQGLEFLIYFQGNSAPDKSGLPSDRFSAERTGGSVSTLTIQRTQQEDSAVYLCASSLEASTERLFFGSGTQLSVL.

The CDR3 bases are TGTGCCAGCAGTGTAGGAACGGGTGGCGGCTACACCTTC. Amino acids: CASSVGTGGGYTF. The V and J genes are TRBV7-2 and TRBJ1-2; D remains unclear. The CDR3 consists of 13 residues. Trimming removed 6 bases at V and 8 bases at J, with 16 bases between. The V gene's germline CDR1 is SGHTA and CDR2 FQGNSA. The complete variable domain, with remaining parts taken from reference TRBV7-2 and TRBJ1-2, reads GAGVSQSPSNKVTEKGKDVELRCDPISGHTALYWYRQSLGQGLEFLIYFQGNSAPDKSGLPSDRFSAERTGGSVSTLTIQRTQQEDSAVYLCASSVGTGGGYTFGSGTRLTVV.